Listed below are T cell receptor beta chains from one sample, sequenced in a study of CD8+ T cells in alopecia areata. TCRdb's copy holds only in-frame clones and misses some; the assay was immunoSEQ multiplex PCR. The sample has some 95,000 clones, 44% seen once. Sequencing was performed on CD8+ T cells sorted from blood, taken at week 24, from a patient treated with tofacitinib. These receptors were obtained from a human donor with alopecia areata. Each CDR3 is given with its conserved first and last residue. The order of the fields is V gene, J gene, CDR3 protein.

TRBV6-5	TRBJ1-2	CASSPNRGPFYGYTF
TRBV15	TRBJ2-7	CATSRDSGGSYEQYF
TRBV29-1	TRBJ2-3	CSVEGGPVGTDTQYF
TRBV7-9	TRBJ2-1	CASKSNDGLADYNEQFF
TRBV5-1	TRBJ2-2	CASSLAGLAGDIDGELFF
TRBV6-1	TRBJ2-1	CASSVRLEDEQFF
TRBV30	TRBJ2-2	CAWSAIRNTGELFF
TRBV5-4	TRBJ1-1	CASSFTGGTEAFF
TRBV4-1	TRBJ1-5	CASSHAGGQLAQHF
TRBV4-1	TRBJ2-7	CASSQDGGLAGSYEQYF
TRBV19	TRBJ1-5	CASSGGQGYQPQHF
TRBV5-1	TRBJ1-2	CASSLHRVHDGYTF
TRBV27	TRBJ2-5	CASSLRTGGGQETQYF
TRBV27	TRBJ2-1	CASSTHGGAYNEQFF
TRBV7-9	TRBJ2-1	CASSQVPEQFF
TRBV9	TRBJ1-1	CASSPGYGGPVNTEAFF
TRBV27	TRBJ1-1	CASSLGPEAFF
TRBV27	TRBJ1-5	CASSIQGAEDQPQHF
TRBV7-9	TRBJ1-5	CASSHAGTPSQPQHF
TRBV2	TRBJ2-1	CASSGTGVSYNEQFF
TRBV29-1	TRBJ1-2	CSTPGQAGGYTF
TRBV9	TRBJ2-1	CASSSGTGAPSYNEQFF
TRBV9	TRBJ2-2	CASSVVKGFTGELFF
TRBV29-1	TRBJ2-7	CSVEGWRDSGYEQYF
TRBV4-2	TRBJ2-7	CASSQEGDEQYF